This T cell receptor beta chain was recorded in a study of CD8 T cells in ankylosing spondylitis. Trimming left V 0 bases short and J 1 base short, with 14 bases between. The CDR3 covers 16 residues. The germline V gene has CDR1 SGHTS and CDR2 YDEGEE. Study-wide points: Certain motif variants had earlier appeared in reactive arthritis synovial fluid and blood. Reportedly, disease-linked clones are significantly enriched in ankylosing spondylitis patients' matched synovial fluid. Relatively rare in peripheral blood, disease-linked clones were also CD8+. A motif in TCR beta, a set of eight highly homologous variants, appeared characteristic of ankylosing spondylitis blood.

By quantitative 5'-RACE with molecular barcodes, the TCR beta libraries were made. One entry per CDR3 protein results from TCRdb running MiXCR on the 5' RACE reads. Altogether 200,000 to 250,000 distinct CDR3 sequences are present, approximately 16% being singletons, with the ten largest covering more than 40%. A few counts support this clonotype. Its antigen remains unknown. Sequences were obtained from blood, either unsorted or a sorted T cell fraction (not recorded which). This sequence originates from a male donor with ankylosing spondylitis. This rearrangement joins TRBV5-8 to TRBJ2-7; unclear D gene. CDR3 sequence reads: CASSLAERSSSYEQYF. DNA of the CDR3: TGTGCCAGCAGCTTGGCCGAGAGGTCATCTTCCTACGAGCAGTACTTC.